The source of this TCR beta chain is a study of neoadjuvant anti-PD-1 for oral cavity cancer. Notes on the study in general: Pretreatment Treg/Th17 ratio correlated inversely with post-treatment tumor clonality. Post-treatment tumors with larger preexisting clones showed more shrinkage.

Indicated time point: after neoadjuvant nivolumab, at surgical resection. These oral cavity squamous cell carcinomas were HPV-negative and locally advanced. The germline CDR1 and CDR2 sequences are SGHAT and FQDESV (reference sequence). The CDR3 totals 15 residues. V dropped 0 bases and J dropped 3 bases, with 9 bases sitting between them. This clone was observed at least ten times. Its target is unknown. The assay was immunoSEQ multiplex PCR, and TCRdb's table has in-frame clones only and misses some. The sample contains 20,000 to 30,000 clones, 26% of which appear only once. The material sequenced was tumor tissue, taken after nivolumab (anti-PD-1) treatment. The origin of this receptor is a person aged 35-79 years with oral cavity squamous cell carcinoma. The J gene is TRBJ2-1, the V gene TRBV11-1; D unresolved. This CDR3 is CASSLAGLHYNEQFF. The DNA for the CDR3 is TGTGCCAGCAGCTTAGCGGGCTTACACTACAATGAGCAGTTCTTC.